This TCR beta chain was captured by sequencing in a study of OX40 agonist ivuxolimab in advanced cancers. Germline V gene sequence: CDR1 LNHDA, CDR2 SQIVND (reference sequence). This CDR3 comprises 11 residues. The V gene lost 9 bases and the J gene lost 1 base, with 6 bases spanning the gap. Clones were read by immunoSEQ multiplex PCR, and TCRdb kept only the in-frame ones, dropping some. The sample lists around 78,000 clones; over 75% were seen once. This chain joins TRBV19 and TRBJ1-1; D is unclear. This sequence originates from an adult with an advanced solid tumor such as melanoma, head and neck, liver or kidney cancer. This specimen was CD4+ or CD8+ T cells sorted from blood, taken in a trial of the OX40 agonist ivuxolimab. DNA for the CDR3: TGTGCCAGCTGCGAGAACACTGAAGCTTTCTTT. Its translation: CASCENTEAFF.